This T cell receptor (beta chain) was captured in a study of tumor-infiltrating lymphocytes in primary liver carcinoma. Study-wide background: Tumors were stage T1-T3 N0M0, about 4 to 10 cm across.

Germline DNA was also extracted, and blood RNA was taken from unsorted whole blood. Prior to the surgical procedure, roughly 4.2 milliliters of peripheral blood were collected. J was trimmed by 6 bases and V by 4 bases; bases with no gene match: 19. The V gene's germline CDR1 is MNHNS and CDR2 SASEGT. CDR3 length: 19 amino acids. TCR beta cDNA was prepared out of roughly 0.5 ug total RNA by means of a constant-region primer. Each TCR beta library was derived from three nested multiplex PCR rounds that employed slightly modified ARM-PCR. A C-beta reverse primer and TRBV1-TRBV30 forward primers served in each of the first two PCR rounds, at about 10 cycles apiece. TCRdb ran MiXCR on the multiplex PCR reads and lists one entry per CDR3 protein. The data show approximately 330,000 distinct CDR3 sequences, less than 65% seen once.

The chain links TRBV6-1 to TRBJ1-4; 8 bases align to TRBD1. The origin of this receptor is a middle-aged man with primary liver carcinoma and hepatitis B virus infection. The sequenced sample consisted of peripheral blood. Here the CDR3 reads CASSVRFGAGGWSDEKLFF. In DNA form, the CDR3 reads TGTGCCAGCAGTGTACGGTTCGGGGCAGGGGGCTGGAGTGATGAAAAACTGTTTTTT.